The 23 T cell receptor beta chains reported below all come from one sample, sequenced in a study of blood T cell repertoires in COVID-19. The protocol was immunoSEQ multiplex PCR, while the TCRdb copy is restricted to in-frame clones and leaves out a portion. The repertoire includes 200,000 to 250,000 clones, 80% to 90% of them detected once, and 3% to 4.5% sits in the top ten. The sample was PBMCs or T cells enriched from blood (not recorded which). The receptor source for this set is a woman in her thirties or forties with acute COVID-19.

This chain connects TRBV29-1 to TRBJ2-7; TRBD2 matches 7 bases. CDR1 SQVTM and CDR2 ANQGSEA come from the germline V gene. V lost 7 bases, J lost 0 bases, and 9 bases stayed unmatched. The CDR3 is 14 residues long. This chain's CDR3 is CSARGRESSYEQYF. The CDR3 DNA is TGCAGCGCCCGCGGGCGGGAGAGCTCCTACGAGCAGTACTTC.

The CDR3 DNA is TGTGCCAGCAGCCCACGGACAGGGGGCCACACCATATATTTT. Protein: CASSPRTGGHTIYF. The rearrangement uses TRBV7-9 and TRBJ1-3; 11 bases fit TRBD1. From germline, CDR1 is SEHNR and CDR2 FQNEAQ (reference sequence). V dropped 5 bases and J dropped 8; count of bases not matched to a gene: 5. The CDR3 loop spans 14 amino acids. Combining the CDR3 with reference TRBV7-9 and TRBJ1-3 gives the whole variable domain DTGVSQNPRHKITKRGQNVTFRCDPISEHNRLYWYRQTLGQGPEFLTYFQNEAQLEKSRLLSDRFSAERPKGSFSTLEIQRTEQGDSAMYLCASSPRTGGHTIYFGEGSWLTVV.

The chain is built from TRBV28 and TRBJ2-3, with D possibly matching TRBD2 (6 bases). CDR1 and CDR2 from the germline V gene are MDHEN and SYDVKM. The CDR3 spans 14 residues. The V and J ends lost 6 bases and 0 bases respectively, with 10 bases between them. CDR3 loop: CASRGGTSTDTQYF. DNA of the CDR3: TGTGCCAGCAGAGGAGGGACTAGCACAGATACGCAGTATTTT.

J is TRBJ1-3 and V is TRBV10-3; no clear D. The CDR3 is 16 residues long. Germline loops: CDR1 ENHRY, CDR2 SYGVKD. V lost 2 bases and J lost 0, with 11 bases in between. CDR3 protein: CAISEPGRSSGNTIYF. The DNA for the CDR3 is TGTGCCATCAGTGAGCCAGGTAGATCCTCTGGAAACACCATATATTTT.

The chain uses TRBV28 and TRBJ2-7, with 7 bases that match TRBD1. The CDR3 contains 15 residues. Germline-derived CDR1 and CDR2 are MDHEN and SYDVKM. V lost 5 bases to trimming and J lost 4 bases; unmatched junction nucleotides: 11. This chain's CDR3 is CASSVRQGLGYEQYF. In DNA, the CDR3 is TGTGCCAGCAGTGTAAGACAGGGCCTAGGGTACGAGCAGTACTTC. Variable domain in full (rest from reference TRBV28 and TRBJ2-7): DVKVTQSSRYLVKRTGEKVFLECVQDMDHENMFWYRQDPGLGLRLIYFSYDVKMKEKGDIPEGYSVSREKKERFSLILESASTNQTSMYLCASSVRQGLGYEQYFGPGTRLTVT.

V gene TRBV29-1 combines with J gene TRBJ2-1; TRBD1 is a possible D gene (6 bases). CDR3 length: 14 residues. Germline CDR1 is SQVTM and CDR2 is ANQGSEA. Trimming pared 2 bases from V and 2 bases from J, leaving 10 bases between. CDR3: CSVENRVTYNEQFF. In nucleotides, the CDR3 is TGCAGCGTTGAAAACAGGGTGACCTACAATGAGCAGTTCTTC.

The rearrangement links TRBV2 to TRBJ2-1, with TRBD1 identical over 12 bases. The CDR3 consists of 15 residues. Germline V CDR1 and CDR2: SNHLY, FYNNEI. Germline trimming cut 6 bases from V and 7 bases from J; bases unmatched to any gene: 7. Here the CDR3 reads CASRRDRGRGNEQFF. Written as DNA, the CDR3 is TGTGCCAGCAGACGGGACAGGGGGCGCGGGAATGAGCAGTTCTTC.

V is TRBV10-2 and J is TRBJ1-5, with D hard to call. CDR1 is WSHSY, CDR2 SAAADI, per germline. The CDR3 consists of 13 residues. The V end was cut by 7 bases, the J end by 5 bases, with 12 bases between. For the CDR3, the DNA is TGCGCCAGCACCCAGCGCACCGATCAGCCCCAGCATTTT. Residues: CASTQRTDQPQHF.

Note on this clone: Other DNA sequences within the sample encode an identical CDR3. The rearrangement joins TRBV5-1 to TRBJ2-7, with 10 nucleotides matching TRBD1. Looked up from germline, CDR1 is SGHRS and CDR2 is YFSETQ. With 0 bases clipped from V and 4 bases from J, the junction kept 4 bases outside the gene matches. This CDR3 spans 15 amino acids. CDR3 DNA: TGCGCCAGCAGCTTGGGATGGGGACAGGGGTACGAGCAGTACTTC. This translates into CASSLGWGQGYEQYF.

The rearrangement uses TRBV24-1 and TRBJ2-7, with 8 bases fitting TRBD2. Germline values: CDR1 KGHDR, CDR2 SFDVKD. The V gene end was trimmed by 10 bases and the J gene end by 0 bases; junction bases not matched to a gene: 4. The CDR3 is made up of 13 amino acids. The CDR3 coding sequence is TGTGCCACTAGTCGGGGGGGCTCCTACGAGCAGTACTTC. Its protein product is CATSRGGSYEQYF.

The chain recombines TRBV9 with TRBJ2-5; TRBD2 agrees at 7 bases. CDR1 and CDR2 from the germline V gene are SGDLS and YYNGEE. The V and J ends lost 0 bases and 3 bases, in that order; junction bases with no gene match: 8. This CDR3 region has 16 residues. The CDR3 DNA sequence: TGTGCCAGCAGCGTAGCCGGATCGGGAGGAGAAGAGACCCAGTACTTC. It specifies CASSVAGSGGEETQYF.

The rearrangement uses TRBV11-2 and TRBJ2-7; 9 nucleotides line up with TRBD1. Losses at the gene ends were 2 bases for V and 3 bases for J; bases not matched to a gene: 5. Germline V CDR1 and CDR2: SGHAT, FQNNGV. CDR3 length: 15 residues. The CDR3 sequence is CASSLPGTGNYEQYF. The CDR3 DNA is TGTGCCAGCAGCTTACCCGGGACAGGGAACTACGAGCAGTACTTC.

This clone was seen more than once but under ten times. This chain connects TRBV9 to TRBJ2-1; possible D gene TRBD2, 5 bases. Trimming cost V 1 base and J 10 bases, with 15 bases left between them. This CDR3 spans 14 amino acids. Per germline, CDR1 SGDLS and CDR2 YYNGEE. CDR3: CASSVSLSPGEQFF. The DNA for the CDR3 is TGTGCCAGCAGCGTATCCCTGAGTCCGGGAGAGCAGTTCTTC.

The CDR3 DNA follows: TGTGCCAGCAGCCCCATTACAGGGAACACTGAAGCTTTCTTT. It yields the protein CASSPITGNTEAFF. The chain couples TRBV7-6 to TRBJ1-1; a weak D match, TRBD1 (5 bases). With 5 bases removed from V and 1 base from J, the gap between germline ends came to 11 bases. The germline V gene has CDR1 SGHVS and CDR2 FNYEAQ. The CDR3 is made up of 14 amino acids.

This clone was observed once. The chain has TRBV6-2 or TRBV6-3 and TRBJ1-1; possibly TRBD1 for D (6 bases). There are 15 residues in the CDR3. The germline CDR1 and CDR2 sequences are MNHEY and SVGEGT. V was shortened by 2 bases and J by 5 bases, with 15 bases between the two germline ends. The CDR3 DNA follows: TGTGCCAGCAGTTACAGGGCAGGGAGGGGGACTGAAGCTTTCTTT. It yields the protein CASSYRAGRGTEAFF.

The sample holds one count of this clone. DNA of the CDR3: TGTGCCAGCAGTTATAGCGGGATCTCCTACGAGCAGTACTTC. Translating it yields CASSYSGISYEQYF. The V gene is TRBV6-2 or TRBV6-3, the J gene TRBJ2-7; TRBD2 agrees at 8 bases. CDR1 and CDR2 (germline): MNHEY, SVGEGT. Germline trimming cut 3 bases from V and 0 bases from J; bases unmatched to any gene: 1. The CDR3 has 14 residues.

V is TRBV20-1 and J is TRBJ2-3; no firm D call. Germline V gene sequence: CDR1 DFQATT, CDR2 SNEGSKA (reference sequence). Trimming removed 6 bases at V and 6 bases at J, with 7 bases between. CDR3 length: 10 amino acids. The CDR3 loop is CSATADTQYF. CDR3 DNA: TGCAGTGCAACAGCCGATACGCAGTATTTT.

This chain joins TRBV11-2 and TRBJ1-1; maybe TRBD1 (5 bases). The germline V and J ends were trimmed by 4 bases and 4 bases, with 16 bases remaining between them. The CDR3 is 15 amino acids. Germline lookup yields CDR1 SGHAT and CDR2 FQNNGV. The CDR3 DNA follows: TGTGCCAGCAGCTCAGTCAGGGTTCGAGTCACTGAAGCTTTCTTT. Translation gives CASSSVRVRVTEAFF.

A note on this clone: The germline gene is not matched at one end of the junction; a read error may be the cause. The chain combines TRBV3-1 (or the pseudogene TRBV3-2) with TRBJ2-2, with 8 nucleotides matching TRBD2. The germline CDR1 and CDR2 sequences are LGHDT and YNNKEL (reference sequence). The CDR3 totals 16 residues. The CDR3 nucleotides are TGTGCCAGCAGCTCTGTAGCGGGAACGAATACCGGGGAGCTGTTTTTT. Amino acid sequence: CASSSVAGTNTGELFF.

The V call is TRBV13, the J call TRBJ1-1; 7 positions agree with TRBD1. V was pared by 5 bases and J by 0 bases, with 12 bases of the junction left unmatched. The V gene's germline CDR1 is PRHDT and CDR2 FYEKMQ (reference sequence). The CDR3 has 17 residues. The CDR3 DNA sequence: TGTGCCAGCAGCGGCCCCGTCCGACAGGGCATGAACACTGAAGCTTTCTTT. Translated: CASSGPVRQGMNTEAFF.

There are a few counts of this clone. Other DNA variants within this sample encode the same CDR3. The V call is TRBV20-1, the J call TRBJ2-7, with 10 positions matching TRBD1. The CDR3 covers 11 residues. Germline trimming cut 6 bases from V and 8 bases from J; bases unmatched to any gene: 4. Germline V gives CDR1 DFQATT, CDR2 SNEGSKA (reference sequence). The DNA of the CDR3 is TGCAGTGCCGGGGGACAGGGGAAGCAGTACTTC. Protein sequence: CSAGGQGKQYF.

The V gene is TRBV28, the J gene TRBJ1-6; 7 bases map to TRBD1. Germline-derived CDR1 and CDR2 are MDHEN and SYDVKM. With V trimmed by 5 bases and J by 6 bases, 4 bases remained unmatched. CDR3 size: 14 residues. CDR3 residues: CASSPDRINSPLHF. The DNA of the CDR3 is TGTGCCAGCAGTCCGGACAGGATTAATTCACCCCTCCACTTT.

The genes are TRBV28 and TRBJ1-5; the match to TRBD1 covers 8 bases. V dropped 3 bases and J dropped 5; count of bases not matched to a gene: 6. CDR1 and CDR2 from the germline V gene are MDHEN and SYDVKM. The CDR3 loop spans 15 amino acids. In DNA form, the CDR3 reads TGTGCCAGCAGTTTCTTACAGGGGGGCGATCAGCCCCAGCATTTT. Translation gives CASSFLQGGDQPQHF.